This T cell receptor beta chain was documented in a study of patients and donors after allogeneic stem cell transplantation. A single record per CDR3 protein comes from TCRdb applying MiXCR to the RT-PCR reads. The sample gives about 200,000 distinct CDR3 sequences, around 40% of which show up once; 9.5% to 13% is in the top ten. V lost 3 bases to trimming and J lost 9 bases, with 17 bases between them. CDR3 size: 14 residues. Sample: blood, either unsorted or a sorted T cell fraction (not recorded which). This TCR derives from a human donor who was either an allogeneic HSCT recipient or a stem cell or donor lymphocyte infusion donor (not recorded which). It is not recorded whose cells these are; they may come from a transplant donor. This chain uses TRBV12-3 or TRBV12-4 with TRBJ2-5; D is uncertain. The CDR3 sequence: CASSFGISRVAQYF. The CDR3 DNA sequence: TGTGCCAGCAGTTTTGGAATCTCAAGAGTGGCCCAGTACTTC.